This is a list of T cell receptor beta chains from one sample in a study of blood T cells in healthy people across ages. Each CDR3 protein gets one entry after TCRdb re-called the 5' RACE reads with MiXCR. The data show 650,000 to 800,000 distinct CDR3 sequences, under 45% seen once. The sequencing sample was made of blood. The receptors were gathered from a man aged 55 to 69 in good health. The CDR3 runs from the conserved cysteine through the conserved F or W. Each record gives: J gene, D gene, clone size, V gene, CDR3 DNA, CDR3 protein. A D gene is named only where the DNA matches it firmly. Expanded clones get a size class; other rows say once, few or many, or leave the size out.

J gene: TRBJ2-7
D gene: TRBD1
clone size: .
V gene: TRBV28
CDR3 DNA: TGTGCCAGCAGTTCCGCAGGGGGATTAATCTACGAGCAGTACTTC
CDR3 protein: CASSSAGGLIYEQYF

J gene: TRBJ1-4
D gene: .
clone size: .
V gene: TRBV6-2/TRBV6-3
CDR3 DNA: TGTGCCAGCAGAACCTATGCAACTAATGAAAAACTGTTTTTT
CDR3 protein: CASRTYATNEKLFF

J gene: TRBJ2-7
D gene: TRBD1
clone size: few
V gene: TRBV12-3/TRBV12-4
CDR3 DNA: TGTGCCAGCACCTCGGGGGACAGGGTGAAAAATTACGAGCAGTACTTC
CDR3 protein: CASTSGDRVKNYEQYF

J gene: TRBJ2-2
D gene: .
clone size: .
V gene: TRBV12-3/TRBV12-4
CDR3 DNA: TGTGCCAGCAGTCCCGACTCGAACACCGGGGAGCTGTTTTTT
CDR3 protein: CASSPDSNTGELFF

J gene: TRBJ2-5
D gene: .
clone size: few
V gene: TRBV20-1
CDR3 DNA: TGCAGTGCGCCATTGGTACAAGAGACCCAGTACTTC
CDR3 protein: CSAPLVQETQYF

J gene: TRBJ2-5
D gene: .
clone size: few
V gene: TRBV7-3
CDR3 DNA: TGTGCCAGCAGCTTCAGAGCGGGAGAGACCCAGTACTTC
CDR3 protein: CASSFRAGETQYF

J gene: TRBJ2-3
D gene: .
clone size: .
V gene: TRBV20-1
CDR3 DNA: TGCAGTGCTAGTAGGCCCTTAGATACGCAGTATTTT
CDR3 protein: CSASRPLDTQYF

J gene: TRBJ2-1
D gene: TRBD1
clone size: .
V gene: TRBV20-1
CDR3 DNA: TGCAGTGCCAGACAGGGGGTCCTCAATGAGCAGTTCTTC
CDR3 protein: CSARQGVLNEQFF

J gene: TRBJ2-5
D gene: .
clone size: few
V gene: TRBV7-2
CDR3 DNA: TGTGCCAGTAAAAGTGGGGGAGAGACCCAGTACTTC
CDR3 protein: CASKSGGETQYF

J gene: TRBJ1-4
D gene: TRBD1
clone size: few
V gene: TRBV20-1
CDR3 DNA: TGCAGTGCTAGGGGACAGGGGCCCGGGTTTGAAAAACTGTTTTTT
CDR3 protein: CSARGQGPGFEKLFF

J gene: TRBJ2-3
D gene: TRBD1
clone size: .
V gene: TRBV2
CDR3 DNA: TGTGCCAGCAGTCGAGAGGGGGCTCCAGATACGCAGTATTTT
CDR3 protein: CASSREGAPDTQYF

J gene: TRBJ2-5
D gene: .
clone size: few
V gene: TRBV7-8
CDR3 DNA: TGTGCCAGCAGCTTAGCTGGGTCCAGGGAGATACAAGAGACCCAGTACTTC
CDR3 protein: CASSLAGSREIQETQYF

J gene: TRBJ1-1
D gene: TRBD1
clone size: many
V gene: TRBV5-8
CDR3 DNA: TGTGCCAGCAGCTTGGTACAGGGGGCTCTATCCCTCCTACAACTGATGAACACTGAAGCTTTCTTT
CDR3 protein: CASSLVQGALSLLQLMNTEAFF

J gene: TRBJ1-2
D gene: .
clone size: few
V gene: TRBV29-1
CDR3 DNA: TGCAGCGTCGTGGATGTTTGGGAGGTTGGCTACACCTTC
CDR3 protein: CSVVDVWEVGYTF

J gene: TRBJ2-6
D gene: .
clone size: few
V gene: TRBV24-1
CDR3 DNA: TGTGCCACCAGTGAGACCGGATGGGGTGCCAACGTCCTGACTTTC
CDR3 protein: CATSETGWGANVLTF

J gene: TRBJ2-1
D gene: .
clone size: few
V gene: TRBV6-2/TRBV6-3
CDR3 DNA: TGTGCCAGCAGTTACGGTTCCAGAGAGCAGTTCTTC
CDR3 protein: CASSYGSREQFF

J gene: TRBJ2-3
D gene: .
clone size: .
V gene: TRBV7-2
CDR3 DNA: TGTGCCAGCAGCCCCCAGCCGGGGGAATTCGGAGATACGCAGTATTTT
CDR3 protein: CASSPQPGEFGDTQYF

J gene: TRBJ2-3
D gene: .
clone size: many
V gene: TRBV12-3/TRBV12-4
CDR3 DNA: TGTGCCAGCAGTTTTCAAGGCACAGATACGCAGTATTTT
CDR3 protein: CASSFQGTDTQYF

J gene: TRBJ2-4
D gene: TRBD2
clone size: .
V gene: TRBV11-3
CDR3 DNA: TGTGCCAGCAGCCCACCGGGACTAGCGGGGAACCAAAACATTCAGTACTTC
CDR3 protein: CASSPPGLAGNQNIQYF

J gene: TRBJ2-6
D gene: .
clone size: few
V gene: TRBV2
CDR3 DNA: TGTGCCAGCACCCCGCGAATCTCTGGGGCCAACGTCCTGACTTTC
CDR3 protein: CASTPRISGANVLTF

J gene: TRBJ2-4
D gene: .
clone size: many
V gene: TRBV5-5
CDR3 DNA: TGTGCCAGCAGCTTAACAGGGCAAAACATTCAGTACTTC
CDR3 protein: CASSLTGQNIQYF

J gene: TRBJ1-5
D gene: .
clone size: .
V gene: TRBV5-5
CDR3 DNA: TGTGCCAGCAGCTTTGACACATCCGACCAGCCCCAGCATTTT
CDR3 protein: CASSFDTSDQPQHF

J gene: TRBJ2-7
D gene: .
clone size: .
V gene: TRBV3-1
CDR3 DNA: TGTGCCAGCGGTCAGGGTACCTACGAGCAGTACTTC
CDR3 protein: CASGQGTYEQYF

J gene: TRBJ2-5
D gene: TRBD2
clone size: .
V gene: TRBV6-4
CDR3 DNA: TGCGCCAGCAGTGACAGGCAGGGCGGGGGGCAAGAGACCCAGTACTTC
CDR3 protein: CASSDRQGGGQETQYF

J gene: TRBJ2-1
D gene: TRBD2
clone size: .
V gene: TRBV5-6
CDR3 DNA: TGTGCCAGCAGCGCCGGGACTACGGACAATGAGCAGTTCTTC
CDR3 protein: CASSAGTTDNEQFF

J gene: TRBJ2-5
D gene: .
clone size: .
V gene: TRBV3-1
CDR3 DNA: TGTGCCAGCAGCCAAGATCGGCAGAGGTTGGAGACCCAGTACTTC
CDR3 protein: CASSQDRQRLETQYF

J gene: TRBJ2-1
D gene: .
clone size: .
V gene: TRBV20-1
CDR3 DNA: TGCAGTGCTAGAGTATCACAAGAGACCCAGTTCTTC
CDR3 protein: CSARVSQETQFF

J gene: TRBJ2-1
D gene: TRBD2
clone size: .
V gene: TRBV5-1
CDR3 DNA: TGCGCCAGCAGCCCCCAACACGGGACTAGCGGATACAATGAGCAGTTCTTC
CDR3 protein: CASSPQHGTSGYNEQFF

J gene: TRBJ2-5
D gene: TRBD1
clone size: .
V gene: TRBV20-1
CDR3 DNA: TGCAGTGCTAGAGATCTTAGGACAGGTGCGGAGACCCAGTACTTC
CDR3 protein: CSARDLRTGAETQYF

J gene: TRBJ2-5
D gene: TRBD2
clone size: .
V gene: TRBV7-2
CDR3 DNA: TGTGCCAGCAGCTTAGCGCTATTCTTAGCGGGGGGGCGGGAGACCCAGTACTTC
CDR3 protein: CASSLALFLAGGRETQYF

J gene: TRBJ2-3
D gene: .
clone size: few
V gene: TRBV29-1
CDR3 DNA: TGCAGCGCGCAGGGTAACACAGATACGCAGTATTTT
CDR3 protein: CSAQGNTDTQYF

J gene: TRBJ2-1
D gene: TRBD1
clone size: few
V gene: TRBV20-1
CDR3 DNA: TGCAGTGCTACGGGACAGGACTACAATGAGCAGTTCTTC
CDR3 protein: CSATGQDYNEQFF

J gene: TRBJ2-3
D gene: .
clone size: .
V gene: TRBV20-1
CDR3 DNA: TGCAGTGCAGGGACTCTCGAGATGGATACGCAGTATTTT
CDR3 protein: CSAGTLEMDTQYF

J gene: TRBJ1-5
D gene: .
clone size: .
V gene: TRBV10-3
CDR3 DNA: TGTGCCATCAGTGAGTCAGGCCAAAGGTATTCCCAGCATTTT
CDR3 protein: CAISESGQRYSQHF

J gene: TRBJ1-4
D gene: .
clone size: .
V gene: TRBV13
CDR3 DNA: TGTGCCAGCAGCCAAAGGACAGCAAAACTGTTTTTT
CDR3 protein: CASSQRTAKLFF

J gene: TRBJ2-7
D gene: .
clone size: .
V gene: TRBV29-1
CDR3 DNA: TGCAGCGTTGTTAAGGGTTCCTACGAGCAGTACTTC
CDR3 protein: CSVVKGSYEQYF

J gene: TRBJ1-5
D gene: .
clone size: .
V gene: TRBV20-1
CDR3 DNA: TGCAGTGCTAGAGCCCCAAATCAGCCCCAGCATTTT
CDR3 protein: CSARAPNQPQHF

J gene: TRBJ2-6
D gene: .
clone size: few
V gene: TRBV25-1
CDR3 DNA: TGTGCCAGCAGTGTTGGGGCCAACGTCCTGACTTTC
CDR3 protein: CASSVGANVLTF

J gene: TRBJ2-1
D gene: .
clone size: .
V gene: TRBV2
CDR3 DNA: TGTGCCAGCAGCGGGACGGAGCCCTCGGAGCAGTTCTTC
CDR3 protein: CASSGTEPSEQFF

J gene: TRBJ1-1
D gene: TRBD1
clone size: few
V gene: TRBV4-3
CDR3 DNA: TGCGCCAGCAGCCTAGGTGCTGGGACAGAAGGCACTGAAGCTTTCTTT
CDR3 protein: CASSLGAGTEGTEAFF

J gene: TRBJ1-2
D gene: .
clone size: few
V gene: TRBV5-1
CDR3 DNA: TGCGCCAGCAGCTTGGCGGACGGGGGCTATGGCTACACCTTC
CDR3 protein: CASSLADGGYGYTF

J gene: TRBJ2-5
D gene: TRBD2
clone size: .
V gene: TRBV6-5
CDR3 DNA: TGTGCCATGAGAGCGGGGGAAGAGACCCAGTACTTC
CDR3 protein: CAMRAGEETQYF

J gene: TRBJ1-3
D gene: .
clone size: few
V gene: TRBV5-6
CDR3 DNA: TGTGCCAGCAGCTCGGACAGCAGCTCTGGAAACACCATATATTTT
CDR3 protein: CASSSDSSSGNTIYF

J gene: TRBJ2-5
D gene: TRBD1
clone size: .
V gene: TRBV20-1
CDR3 DNA: TGCAGTGCTAAGGCAGGGGGCTTATCGAAAGAGACCCAGTACTTC
CDR3 protein: CSAKAGGLSKETQYF

J gene: TRBJ2-5
D gene: TRBD2
clone size: few
V gene: TRBV3-1
CDR3 DNA: TGTGCCAGCACCCGAGGGCTAGCGGGGGGCCAAGAGACCCAGTACTTC
CDR3 protein: CASTRGLAGGQETQYF

J gene: TRBJ2-5
D gene: .
clone size: .
V gene: TRBV5-6
CDR3 DNA: TGTGCCAGCAGCGGACAGACCGAGTACCAAGAGACCCAGTACTTC
CDR3 protein: CASSGQTEYQETQYF

J gene: TRBJ2-3
D gene: .
clone size: .
V gene: TRBV6-2/TRBV6-3
CDR3 DNA: TGTGCCAGCATGCGGGACTTAAACACAGATACGCAGTATTTT
CDR3 protein: CASMRDLNTDTQYF

J gene: TRBJ2-5
D gene: .
clone size: few
V gene: TRBV4-1
CDR3 DNA: TGCGCCAGCAGTGCAGATATAGTCGAAGAGACCCAGTACTTC
CDR3 protein: CASSADIVEETQYF

J gene: TRBJ2-5
D gene: .
clone size: few
V gene: TRBV24-1
CDR3 DNA: TGTGCCACCAGTGAAGAGGGTACGGAGACCCAGTACTTC
CDR3 protein: CATSEEGTETQYF

J gene: TRBJ1-1
D gene: .
clone size: .
V gene: TRBV27
CDR3 DNA: TGTGCCAGCAGATACAGTGGGAACACTGAAGCTTTCTTT
CDR3 protein: CASRYSGNTEAFF

J gene: TRBJ1-1
D gene: .
clone size: .
V gene: TRBV6-2/TRBV6-3
CDR3 DNA: TGTGCCAGCAGTTACTCAGTGGGGTTCCTGAACACTGAAGCTTTCTTT
CDR3 protein: CASSYSVGFLNTEAFF

J gene: TRBJ2-4
D gene: .
clone size: few
V gene: TRBV9
CDR3 DNA: TGTGCCAGCAGCGTAGATGGAACCAAAAACATTCAGTACTTC
CDR3 protein: CASSVDGTKNIQYF

J gene: TRBJ2-7
D gene: .
clone size: .
V gene: TRBV27
CDR3 DNA: TGTGCCAGCAGTTTATTGTACGGGGGCCTTAATTCCTACGAGCAGTACTTC
CDR3 protein: CASSLLYGGLNSYEQYF